This TCR beta chain was captured by sequencing in a study of identical twins. Study outcomes and limitations: It was out-of-frame TCR alpha sharing in monozygotic twins that models underestimated.

Of note for this clonotype: The antigen remains unidentified.

TCRdb used MiXCR to reprocess the 5' RACE reads, holding one entry per CDR3 protein. The data show roughly 720,000 distinct CDR3 sequences, 18% seen once. The same sample was also studied in work on T cells expressing NK-cell markers. That investigation notes: Serological testing identified seven of the eight sequenced donors as HCMV-seropositive and one as seronegative.

The receptor comes from a woman aged 18-29 years in good health. Sequencing input: PBMCs.

CDR3 sequence reads: CASSTTEGPDTQYF. The CDR3, as DNA: TGTGCCAGCAGCACAACCGAGGGCCCAGATACGCAGTATTTT. V is TRBV13 and J is TRBJ2-3; weak D call: TRBD2 (5 bases). V was clipped by 5 bases and J by 4 bases, with 13 bases between them. This CDR3 spans 14 amino acids. Per germline, CDR1 PRHDT and CDR2 FYEKMQ (reference sequence).